A single sample is the source of the 17 T cell receptor beta chains below, sequenced in a study of graft-versus-host responses after intestinal transplantation (dated by TCRdb to the early 2020s). To isolate intraepithelial and lamina propria lymphocytes from graft specimens, dithiothreitol, EDTA incubations and collagenase D digestion were used. The library came from the immunoSEQ multiplex PCR assay. In TCRdb, the immuneACCESS table is reduced to in-frame sequences with V and J assigned. These tables do not hold every clone; where another copy was compared, an unresolved V gene accounts for under half, and the others remain unexplained. For this sample there are about 29,000 clones; about three quarters appear just once. The top ten hold 2.5% to 3.5% of the sample. Sequencing was performed on ileum tissue, taken 98 days after intestinal transplantation. The receptors here all came from a human patient who received an intestinal transplant, so some T cells may come from the graft donor.

The rearrangement joins TRBV5-1 to TRBJ1-2; possible D gene TRBD1, 5 bases. The CDR3 has 16 amino acids. The V end was cut by 3 bases, the J end by 2 bases, with 17 bases between. CDR1 and CDR2 (germline): SGHRS, YFSETQ. CDR3 DNA: TGCGCCAGCAGCTACCAGGGACGCTGGATAAACTATGGCTACACCTTC. Translated, it gives CASSYQGRWINYGYTF.

The rearrangement uses TRBV30 and TRBJ2-3, with 9 bases identical to TRBD1. In germline, CDR1 is GTSNPN, CDR2 SVGIG (reference sequence). The ends lost 8 bases at V and 2 bases at J; junction bases unmatched: 8. The CDR3 loop spans 14 amino acids. This chain's CDR3 is CARGQGLPTDTQYF. DNA of the CDR3: TGTGCCCGTGGACAGGGGCTCCCCACAGATACGCAGTATTTT.

This clone was recorded a few times. The gene calls are TRBV5-1 and TRBJ2-7; D remains unclear. V lost 0 bases, J lost 0 bases, and 10 bases lay in between. Germline assignment: CDR1 SGHRS and CDR2 YFSETQ. The CDR3 is 15 residues long. Here the CDR3 reads CASSLDTLSSYEQYF. The CDR3 region has the DNA TGCGCCAGCAGCTTGGACACCCTGAGCTCCTACGAGCAGTACTTC. The whole variable domain, remainder taken from reference TRBV5-1 and TRBJ2-7, is KAGVTQTPRYLIKTRGQQVTLSCSPISGHRSVSWYQQTPGQGLQFLFEYFSETQRNKGNFPGRFSGRQFSNSRSEMNVSTLELGDSALYLCASSLDTLSSYEQYFGPGTRLTVT.

V gene TRBV21-1 combines with J gene TRBJ1-5; the DNA was not used to check the table's D call, TRBD1. TRBV21-1 is reported as a pseudogene. The CDR3 is made up of 19 amino acids. The CDR3 nucleotides read TGTGCCAGCAGCAAAGCCTCGGGATGGGGGCCGTATAGCAATCAGCCCCAGCATTTT. The encoded protein is CASSKASGWGPYSNQPQHF.

The genes are TRBV5-6 and TRBJ2-3; no firm D call. The CDR3 is 14 amino acids. V was clipped by 0 bases and J by 2 bases, with 7 bases between them. Germline V gene data show CDR1 as SGHDT and CDR2 as YYEEEE. The CDR3 loop reads CASSLERYTDTQYF. CDR3 in DNA: TGTGCCAGCAGCTTGGAGAGATACACAGATACGCAGTATTTT.

The chain joins TRBV12-5 to TRBJ2-7, with D perhaps TRBD1 (5 bases). This CDR3 comprises 18 residues. The V gene's germline CDR1 is LGHNT and CDR2 FRNRAP. With 2 bases removed from V and 0 bases from J, the gap between germline ends came to 20 bases. The CDR3 loop reads CASGLRSDTLWSSYEQYF. The DNA for the CDR3 is TGTGCTAGTGGTTTGCGCTCGGACACCCTGTGGAGCTCCTACGAGCAGTACTTC. Full variable domain (rest looked up from reference TRBV12-5 and TRBJ2-7): DARVTQTPRHKVTEMGQEVTMRCQPILGHNTVFWYRQTMMQGLELLAYFRNRAPLDDSGMPKDRFSAEMPDATLATLKIQPSEPRDSAVYFCASGLRSDTLWSSYEQYFGPGTRLTVT.

The chain recombines TRBV5-8 with TRBJ1-5; D unclear. Trimming pared 2 bases from V and 9 bases from J, leaving 12 bases between. The germline CDR1 and CDR2 sequences are SGHTS and YDEGEE. The CDR3 has 13 amino acids. The chain's CDR3 is CASSFRVPSPQHF. The CDR3 DNA reads TGTGCCAGCAGCTTTAGGGTTCCGTCGCCCCAGCATTTT.

This clone was found a few times. This chain uses TRBV7-9 with TRBJ2-1; possibly TRBD1 for D (6 bases). Germline V gene sequence: CDR1 SEHNR, CDR2 FQNEAQ (reference sequence). The CDR3 sequence is 14 residues long. Trimming removed 1 base at V and 4 bases at J, with 8 bases between. CDR3 region: CASSLVGHYNEQFF. CDR3 nucleotide sequence: TGTGCCAGCAGCTTAGTGGGACATTACAATGAGCAGTTCTTC.

The chain recombines TRBV19 with TRBJ2-7; TRBD2 aligns across 13 bases. Germline values: CDR1 LNHDA, CDR2 SQIVND (reference sequence). This CDR3 has 14 amino acids. Trimming took 4 bases from V and 4 from J; bases not matched to a gene: 1. Here the CDR3 reads CASSRTSGGYEQYF. The CDR3 bases are TGTGCCAGTAGTAGGACTAGCGGGGGTTACGAGCAGTACTTC.

The chain uses TRBV5-1 and TRBJ2-7; D uncertain. The V and J ends lost 1 base and 3 bases respectively, with 11 bases between them. Germline V gene lookup returns CDR1 SGHRS and CDR2 YFSETQ. The CDR3 loop spans 14 amino acids. CDR3 DNA: TGCGCCAGCAGCTTGTATCCGGACCGCTACGAGCAGTACTTC. Protein product: CASSLYPDRYEQYF. The whole variable domain, filled in from reference TRBV5-1 and TRBJ2-7, reads KAGVTQTPRYLIKTRGQQVTLSCSPISGHRSVSWYQQTPGQGLQFLFEYFSETQRNKGNFPGRFSGRQFSNSRSEMNVSTLELGDSALYLCASSLYPDRYEQYFGPGTRLTVT.

This clone has only one observation. V is TRBV13 and J is TRBJ1-6; 7 nucleotides match TRBD1. The CDR3 has 16 amino acids. CDR1 and CDR2 (germline): PRHDT, FYEKMQ (reference sequence). V lost 5 bases and J lost 0; bases outside the gene matches: 4. CDR3 protein: CASSTQGDSYNSPLHF. In DNA, the CDR3 is TGTGCCAGCAGCACGCAGGGGGACTCCTATAATTCACCCCTCCACTTT.

J is TRBJ1-2 and V is TRBV2; D is ambiguous. This CDR3 region has 14 residues. The germline V and J ends were trimmed by 11 bases and 5 bases, with 21 bases remaining between them. Germline V CDR1 and CDR2: SNHLY, FYNNEI. The CDR3 region has the DNA TGTGCCCGGGCGGACCCAGGCCCCACTTATGGCTACACCTTC. Translated: CARADPGPTYGYTF.

This chain links TRBV6-1 with TRBJ2-2; D might be TRBD1 (5 bases). Trimming shortened V by 3 bases and J by 3 bases, and 5 bases separated the two germline ends. Germline assignment: CDR1 MNHNS and CDR2 SASEGT. The CDR3 covers 13 residues. The DNA for the CDR3 is TGTGCCAGCAGTGACAGGGACACCGGGGAGCTGTTTTTT. This sequence encodes CASSDRDTGELFF.

The chain couples TRBV9 to TRBJ2-3; tentative D call: TRBD1 (6 bases). CDR1 is SGDLS and CDR2 is YYNGEE in the germline V gene. Between the trimmed V and J ends, which lost 3 bases and 2 bases, there was a span of 10 bases. This CDR3 region has 14 residues. The CDR3 loop reads CASSGGHPTDTQYF. In nucleotides, the CDR3 is TGTGCCAGCAGCGGGGGACACCCCACAGATACGCAGTATTTT. The variable domain in full, completed from reference TRBV9 and TRBJ2-3, reads DSGVTQTPKHLITATGQRVTLRCSPRSGDLSVYWYQQSLDQGLQFLIQYYNGEERAKGNILERFSAQQFPDLHSELNLSSLELGDSALYFCASSGGHPTDTQYFGPGTRLTVL.

CDR3 amino acids: CASSPDPGQGARDTGELFF. In DNA form, the CDR3 reads TGCGCCAGCAGCCCAGATCCGGGACAGGGGGCGCGAGACACCGGGGAGCTGTTTTTT. V and J are TRBV4-1 and TRBJ2-2, with TRBD1 matching over 12 bases. This CDR3 region has 19 residues. The junction had 12 bases not matched to a gene; V was cut back by 4 bases and J by 3 bases. Germline assignment: CDR1 MGHRA and CDR2 YSYEKL.

This chain connects TRBV6-1 to TRBJ2-1, with TRBD2 identical over 9 bases. The CDR3 covers 15 residues. J was trimmed by 5 bases and V by 5 bases; bases with no gene match: 7. Germline values: CDR1 MNHNS, CDR2 SASEGT. The CDR3 DNA is TGTGCCAGCAGTTTTGCGGGGGGGCCTAACAATGAGCAGTTCTTC. Translation: CASSFAGGPNNEQFF.

Written as DNA, the CDR3 is TGCGCCAGCAGTGTAGGGAGGGAGAAATACAATGAGCAGTTCTTC. Translation gives CASSVGREKYNEQFF. The chain recombines TRBV10-1 with TRBJ2-1; TRBD2 agrees at 7 bases. Trimming at V came to 4 bases and at J to 4 bases, leaving 7 bases not matched to a gene. There are 15 residues in the CDR3. Germline V CDR1 and CDR2: WNHNN, SYGVQD (reference sequence).